Sequencing of this TCR beta chain was carried out in a study of T-cell memory formation after mild COVID-19 (dated by TCRdb to about 2021). For the study in its entirety: Most TCR sequence clusters were specific to one of the two donors. T-cell clones expanding and contracting after mild COVID-19 in two donors were tracked by longitudinal TCRalpha and TCRbeta repertoire sequencing. The cohort was made up of two young adult volunteers, one female and one male, who were previously healthy.

Overall results and qualifications from the work: The detection of some responding clones in pre-infection memory suggests that pre-existing cross-reactive memory T cells joined the SARS-CoV-2 response. The second-wave clones that peaked on day 37 were not confirmed to be SARS-CoV-2 specific. The study covered only a couple of mild cases, and larger cohorts including severe cases with pre-infection samples were considered necessary. From day 15 to 85, contracting clones showed balanced CD4/CD8 phenotypes, whereas a second wave of clones that expanded from day 15 to 37 leaned towards CD4+. Contracting CD4+ clones turned up mainly in the CM and EM memory subsets, whereas EMRA was where CD8+ clones were enriched.

This sample was sequenced with an Illumina NovaSeq 6000. cDNA libraries for TCRalpha and TCRbeta were prepared by 5'RACE using constant-segment primers, with sample barcodes and unique molecular identifiers added. RNA was extracted from every sample with Trizol reagent. Amplification of the libraries took two PCR steps, and the second step added a second sample barcode plus Illumina TruSeq adapters. Libraries were sequenced on an Illumina NovaSeq with 2 x 150 bp paired-end reads. Per the authors' processing: The reads were demultiplexed and collapsed into UMI-guided consensus sequences using migec v1.2.7. Using mixcr v2.1.11, UMI consensuses were aligned to TRA and TRB V and J templates and then assembled into clonotypes. Clonotypes were classified as expanded or contracted when called significant by both edgeR and NoisET, with noise models trained on biological replicates. For edgeR calls, the thresholds were a false discovery rate-adjusted p below 0.01 and a log2 fold-change of 1. PCA with hierarchical clustering of max-normalized trajectories of the 1000 most abundant clonotypes was used as exploratory dynamics analysis. The CD4 or CD8 phenotype of responding clones was assigned using the separately sequenced CD4+ and CD8+ repertoires. Using fastp trimming at Q25 and MiXCR clonotype assembly, TCRdb reanalyzed the public sequencing data and kept in-frame beta chains. Every CDR3 protein is listed once, alongside the most common genes and DNA of its rows. These V and J calls rely on TCRdb rather than the paper's analysis. The sample profile shows more than 450,000 distinct CDR3 sequences; about 20% of them were found once. The ten biggest clones cover approximately 12% of the sample.

This clonotype was found many times. No cognate antigen has been identified for it. No base qualities exist here, and no much larger clone lies one base off it. Ficoll-Paque density gradient centrifugation was the method used to isolate PBMCs. The germline V gene (reference sequence) supplies CDR1 DFQATT and CDR2 SNEGSKA. V is pruned by 3 bases and J by 0 bases, leaving 7 bases of the junction without a gene match. The CDR3 covers 15 residues, taking in both the cysteine and the phenylalanine. The CDR3 DNA has 45 bases and is translated from base 1. The clonotype comes from an adult woman who had mild COVID-19 (a few samples of this study predate the infection). The sample titles of this study are shuffled in the database, so cell type and time point are left out; the donor was told from shared clones. The chain is assembled from TRBV20-1 and TRBJ2-7; 8 bases in the junction line up with TRBD2. Material: PBMCs or a T cell subset sorted from them (not recorded which). The DNA reads as follows: TGCAGTGCTAGGGAGGGCACTAGCGGCTCCTACGAGCAGTACTTC. Translated, it reads CSAREGTSGSYEQYF.